These 20 T cell receptor beta chains were sequenced from one sample in a study of T cells in localized non-small cell lung cancer. The method was immunoSEQ multiplex PCR; TCRdb's version includes in-frame clones alone and lacks a portion of them. The sample consists of around 94,000 clones, roughly 87% of them appearing once. The sample consisted of peripheral blood, taken before any cancer treatment. The receptors originated from a man between 40 and 70 years old with stage I squamous cell lung carcinoma.

The V gene is TRBV5-6, the J gene TRBJ1-5, with a weak D call TRBD1 (6 bases). Trimming stripped 1 base from V and 8 bases from J, with 19 bases between. The CDR3 has 16 residues. Germline CDR1 is SGHDT and CDR2 is YYEEEE. The DNA for the CDR3 is TGTGCCAGCAGCTTGTATATGGGCAGGGGACCTGAGCCCCAGCATTTT. Its translation is CASSLYMGRGPEPQHF. Variable domain in full (rest from reference TRBV5-6 and TRBJ1-5): DAGVTQSPTHLIKTRGQQVTLRCSPKSGHDTVSWYQQALGQGPQFIFQYYEEEERQRGNFPDRFSGHQFPNYSSELNVNALLLGDSALYLCASSLYMGRGPEPQHFGDGTRLSIL.

The rearrangement links TRBV5-1 to TRBJ2-3, with TRBD2 matching over 12 bases. Germline assignment: CDR1 SGHRS and CDR2 YFSETQ. The CDR3 sequence is 18 residues long. J was trimmed by 2 bases and V by 3 bases; bases with no gene match: 10. The CDR3 nucleotides read TGCGCCAGCAGCTACACTCTAGCGGGGGGGCCCCACACAGATACGCAGTATTTT. Translation gives CASSYTLAGGPHTDTQYF.

The CDR3 DNA reads TGTGCCAGCAGTTTGACTAGTGGGGGCAATCAGCCCCAGCATTTT. Protein product: CASSLTSGGNQPQHF. The chain has TRBV28 and TRBJ1-5; the D is unclear. Trimming took 3 bases from V and 2 from J, leaving 11 bases between them. Per germline, CDR1 MDHEN and CDR2 SYDVKM. This CDR3 is 15 amino acids long.

V and J are TRBV2 and TRBJ1-1, with 8 bases aligning to TRBD1. Germline assignment: CDR1 SNHLY and CDR2 FYNNEI. With V trimmed by 5 bases and J by 8 bases, 4 bases remained unmatched. This CDR3 comprises 12 residues. This CDR3 reads CASSPDRAEAFF. CDR3 DNA: TGTGCCAGCAGTCCGGACAGGGCCGAAGCTTTCTTT. Variable domain in full (rest from reference TRBV2 and TRBJ1-1): EPEVTQTPSHQVTQMGQEVILRCVPISNHLYFYWYRQILGQKVEFLVSFYNNEISEKSEIFDDQFSVERPDGSNFTLKIRSTKLEDSAMYFCASSPDRAEAFFGQGTRLTVV.

The CDR3 coding sequence is TGTGCCTGGACCGAAAACTCGTACGAAAAACTGTTTTTT. Translation gives CAWTENSYEKLFF. This sequence joins TRBV30 and TRBJ1-4; D remains unclear. The CDR3 runs 13 residues. The V end was cut by 4 bases, the J end by 8 bases, with 14 bases between. Germline V lookup: CDR1 GTSNPN, CDR2 SVGIG (reference sequence). Full variable domain (outside the CDR3, taken from reference TRBV30 and TRBJ1-4): SQTIHQWPATLVQPVGSPLSLECTVEGTSNPNLYWYRQAAGRGLQLLFYSVGIGQISSEVPQNLSASRPQDRQFILSSKKLLLSDSGFYLCAWTENSYEKLFFGSGTQLSVL.

The rearrangement uses TRBV28 and TRBJ1-3, with D unclear. The CDR3 consists of 12 residues. Germline V CDR1 and CDR2: MDHEN, SYDVKM. V gave up 5 bases and J gave up 8 bases, with 10 bases separating them. In DNA form, the CDR3 reads TGTGCCAGCAGTCCTATTTGGGACACCATATATTTT. Its translation is CASSPIWDTIYF.

V gene TRBV7-8 combines with J gene TRBJ1-1; D is unclear. This CDR3 comprises 14 residues. From germline, CDR1 is SGHVS and CDR2 FQNEAQ. The V end lost 4 bases, the J end lost 0 bases, and 9 bases lay between the germline ends. CDR3 bases: TGTGCCAGCAGCTACTACGAGATGAACACTGAAGCTTTCTTT. Its protein product is CASSYYEMNTEAFF. The variable domain in full, completed from reference TRBV7-8 and TRBJ1-1, reads GAGVSQSPRYKVAKRGQDVALRCDPISGHVSLFWYQQALGQGPEFLTYFQNEAQLDKSGLPSDRFFAERPEGSVSTLKIQRTQQEDSAVYLCASSYYEMNTEAFFGQGTRLTVV.

The rearrangement joins TRBV19 to TRBJ1-5, with 9 bases fitting TRBD1. This CDR3 is built from 13 residues. Trimming cost V 7 bases and J 4 bases; bases outside gene matches: 2. Germline CDR1 and CDR2: LNHDA and SQIVND (reference sequence). In nucleotides, the CDR3 is TGTGCCAGTAAGGGACAGGGTAATCAGCCCCAGCATTTT. Its protein product is CASKGQGNQPQHF.

This clone was detected only a few times. The DNA for the CDR3 is TGTGCCAGCAGCCATGGACTAGAGGGGGGGCATGAGCAGTTCTTC. This translates into CASSHGLEGGHEQFF. The rearrangement links TRBV6-5 to TRBJ2-1; tentatively, D is TRBD2 (7 bases). Germline V lookup: CDR1 MNHEY, CDR2 SVGAGI. Trimming cost V 6 bases and J 8 bases, with 20 bases left between them. The CDR3 consists of 15 residues.

This sequence joins TRBV5-1 and TRBJ1-2, with D possibly TRBD1 on 5 matching bases. The CDR3 length is 14 residues. From germline, CDR1 is SGHRS and CDR2 YFSETQ. V gave up 4 bases and J gave up 0 bases, with 10 bases separating them. This CDR3 is CASSGRGPNYGYTF. CDR3 bases: TGCGCCAGCAGCGGCCGGGGCCCTAACTATGGCTACACCTTC.

V is TRBV7-8 and J is TRBJ2-7; D is uncertain. Germline lookup yields CDR1 SGHVS and CDR2 FQNEAQ. The CDR3 extends over 14 amino acids. V lost 1 base and J lost 2, with 9 bases in between. The CDR3 sequence: CASSLVQTPYEQYF. The CDR3 DNA reads TGTGCCAGCAGCTTAGTGCAGACTCCCTACGAGCAGTACTTC.

The chain joins TRBV30 to TRBJ2-3; 10 bases are shared with TRBD2. Germline CDR1 GTSNPN, CDR2 SVGIG (reference sequence). CDR3 length: 14 amino acids. The V segment lost 1 base and the J segment 6 bases; nucleotides outside the gene matches: 4. CDR3 residues: CAWSGGTSVDTQYF. CDR3 sequence (DNA): TGTGCCTGGAGTGGAGGGACTAGCGTCGATACGCAGTATTTT. The full variable domain, completed using reference TRBV30 and TRBJ2-3, is SQTIHQWPATLVQPVGSPLSLECTVEGTSNPNLYWYRQAAGRGLQLLFYSVGIGQISSEVPQNLSASRPQDRQFILSSKKLLLSDSGFYLCAWSGGTSVDTQYFGPGTRLTVL.

This rearrangement joins TRBV2 to TRBJ1-6, with 9 bases lining up with TRBD1. Germline CDR1 reads SNHLY; CDR2 reads FYNNEI. The CDR3 is 16 residues long. The V gene end was trimmed by 7 bases and the J gene end by 8 bases; junction bases not matched to a gene: 12. The CDR3 sequence is CASNALGTGWDSPLHF. CDR3 nucleotides: TGTGCCAGCAACGCCTTGGGGACAGGGTGGGATTCACCCCTCCACTTT.

A remark on this clone: At one end the junction does not follow the germline gene, possibly because of a read error. Other nucleotide sequences in the sample specify the same CDR3. The chain links TRBV16 to TRBJ1-2; the D gene is possibly TRBD1 (6 bases). The CDR3 spans 13 residues. Germline assignment: CDR1 KGHSY and CDR2 FQNENV. CDR3 region: CASSPPGAYGYTF. Here the CDR3 DNA reads TGTGCCAGTAGCCCCCCGGGGGCGTATGGCTACACCTTC.

V is TRBV6-5 and J is TRBJ2-1; tentatively, D is TRBD1 or TRBD2 (6 bases each). CDR3 size: 13 residues. Germline V gene data show CDR1 as MNHEY and CDR2 as SVGAGI. Trimming shortened V by 6 bases and J by 5 bases, and 11 bases separated the two germline ends. The CDR3 DNA sequence: TGTGCCAGCAGGCGGGACATCAACAATGAGCAGTTCTTC. It encodes CASRRDINNEQFF.

This CDR3 reads CASSGPGTGPMAPLHF. The CDR3, as DNA: TGTGCCAGCAGCGGTCCAGGGACAGGCCCCATGGCACCCCTCCACTTT. This chain links TRBV9 with TRBJ1-6; 8 positions match TRBD1. The CDR3 extends over 16 amino acids. Trimming took 3 bases from V and 11 from J; bases not matched to a gene: 13. Germline assignment: CDR1 SGDLS and CDR2 YYNGEE.

This chain connects TRBV18 to TRBJ1-2, with 7 nucleotides matching TRBD1. J was trimmed by 3 bases and V by 2 bases; bases with no gene match: 3. CDR3 size: 14 residues. The germline CDR1 and CDR2 sequences are KGHSH and LQKENI. CDR3 in DNA: TGTGCCAGCTCACCAAATACAGGGGACTATGGCTACACCTTC. Translating gives CASSPNTGDYGYTF.

The chain combines TRBV11-1 with TRBJ1-2; D is unclear. CDR1 is SGHAT, CDR2 FQDESV, per germline (reference sequence). This CDR3 has 12 residues. V was trimmed by 2 bases and J by 8 bases, leaving 9 bases between them. CDR3 residues: CASSLSGTGYTF. The CDR3 nucleotides read TGTGCCAGCAGCTTATCCGGAACGGGCTACACCTTC.

The chain carries TRBV2 and TRBJ1-2; D possibly corresponds to TRBD1 (6 bases). This CDR3 is built from 16 residues. Germline assignment: CDR1 SNHLY and CDR2 FYNNEI. Trimming stripped 3 bases from V and 4 bases from J, with 18 bases between. The CDR3 spells CASSEGTGSLGYGYTF. The DNA of the CDR3 is TGTGCCAGCAGTGAGGGAACAGGGTCCCTGGGCTATGGCTACACCTTC.

This clone was counted only a few times. The rearrangement joins TRBV6-6 to TRBJ1-4; TRBD1 matches 8 bases. J gave up 5 bases and V 6 bases, and 8 bases lay outside the gene matches. From germline, CDR1 is MNHNY and CDR2 SVGAGI (reference sequence). This CDR3 has 15 residues. The CDR3 loop is CASSPPRDRNEKLFF. The DNA for the CDR3 is TGTGCCAGCAGCCCGCCCCGGGACAGGAATGAAAAACTGTTTTTT.